This T cell receptor (beta chain) was sequenced in a study of T-cell reconstitution after alpha-beta-depleted transplantation in children. About this clonotype: With a much larger clone just one base away, this may be a read error.

TCRbeta library construction was performed incorporating unique molecular identifiers. One entry per CDR3 protein, called by TCRdb with MiXCR from the PCR reads. The sample records 150,000 to 250,000 distinct CDR3 sequences, less than 15% being singletons. The CDR3 runs 15 residues. Trimming pared 5 bases from V and 5 bases from J, leaving 19 bases between. Germline V gene sequence: CDR1 SGHRS, CDR2 YFSETQ. The source of this sequence is a human donor who donated a stem cell graft to a child with acute lymphoblastic leukemia. The J gene is TRBJ2-5, the V gene TRBV5-1, with D unresolved. The sequenced sample was PBMCs from the stem cell graft donor, obtained from the stem cell graft. The CDR3 DNA reads as TGCGCCAGCAGTAAAAGCGCAGAACTACACGAGACCCAGTACTTC. Translation gives CASSKSAELHETQYF.